The rows below give T cell receptor beta chains drawn from one sample of a study of STAT5B mutations in CD4+ large granular lymphocyte leukemia. The table came from immunoSEQ multiplex PCR; TCRdb's copy has only in-frame clones and leaves some out. The sample yields some 30,000 clones, approximately 86% seen once. What was sequenced was CD4+ T cells from blood buffy coats. The receptors derive from a human donor in good health. CDR3s include the opening cysteine and the closing phenylalanine or tryptophan. Fields, in order: clone size, V gene, CDR3 length, J gene, D gene, CDR3 DNA, CDR3 protein. A D gene is named only where the DNA matches it firmly. The size entry is marked missing in some rows and otherwise reads once, few, many or a size class.

abundance: .
v_gene: TRBV30
len: 17
j_gene: TRBJ2-6
d_gene: .
CDR3nt: TGTGCCTGGTCAAGGGGACGGACACGATCTGGGGCCAACGTCCTGACTTTC
CDR3aa: CAWSRGRTRSGANVLTF

abundance: once
v_gene: TRBV5-5
len: 15
j_gene: TRBJ2-7
d_gene: .
CDR3nt: TGTGCCAGCAGCCCGACCGGGACGCTATCCTACGAGCAGTACTTC
CDR3aa: CASSPTGTLSYEQYF

abundance: .
v_gene: TRBV28
len: 13
j_gene: TRBJ1-2
d_gene: .
CDR3nt: TGTGCCAGCAGACCTCGGACAGACTATGGCTACACCTTC
CDR3aa: CASRPRTDYGYTF

abundance: .
v_gene: TRBV27
len: 15
j_gene: TRBJ2-2
d_gene: TRBD1
CDR3nt: TGTGCCAGCAGTTTCCAAGGGACAGCGATCGGGGAGCTGTTTTTT
CDR3aa: CASSFQGTAIGELFF

abundance: .
v_gene: TRBV7-8
len: 16
j_gene: TRBJ2-3
d_gene: TRBD1
CDR3nt: TGTGCCAGCAGCATCAAACCGGGACAGCGGAGAGATACGCAGTATTTT
CDR3aa: CASSIKPGQRRDTQYF

abundance: .
v_gene: TRBV7-2
len: 14
j_gene: TRBJ2-1
d_gene: .
CDR3nt: TGTGCCAGCAGCTTAGGCCGGGAGTACAATGAGCAGTTCTTC
CDR3aa: CASSLGREYNEQFF

abundance: .
v_gene: TRBV7-7
len: 14
j_gene: TRBJ2-5
d_gene: TRBD2
CDR3nt: TGTGCCAGCAGCTTTAGCGGGAGTGGGGAGACCCAGTACTTC
CDR3aa: CASSFSGSGETQYF

abundance: .
v_gene: TRBV29-1
len: 12
j_gene: TRBJ1-1
d_gene: .
CDR3nt: TGCAGCGTTGAAGGGCGGGGAACTGAAGCTTTCTTT
CDR3aa: CSVEGRGTEAFF

abundance: .
v_gene: TRBV11-2
len: 15
j_gene: TRBJ1-3
d_gene: .
CDR3nt: TGTGCCAGCAGCCCCAGGGGACCCTCTGGAAACACCATATATTTT
CDR3aa: CASSPRGPSGNTIYF

abundance: .
v_gene: TRBV27
len: 14
j_gene: TRBJ1-1
d_gene: TRBD1
CDR3nt: TGTGCCAGCAGTTACGACAGGGGAAACACTGAAGCTTTCTTT
CDR3aa: CASSYDRGNTEAFF

abundance: .
v_gene: TRBV27
len: 15
j_gene: TRBJ2-3
d_gene: TRBD2
CDR3nt: TGTGCCAGCAGTGCGGGGGGGAGGGCCAGGGATACGCAGTATTTT
CDR3aa: CASSAGGRARDTQYF

abundance: .
v_gene: TRBV4-1
len: 16
j_gene: TRBJ2-3
d_gene: .
CDR3nt: TGCGCCAGCAGCCGGCGGGTAGCAGCTAGCACAGATACGCAGTATTTT
CDR3aa: CASSRRVAASTDTQYF

abundance: once
v_gene: TRBV10-1
len: 11
j_gene: TRBJ2-1
d_gene: .
CDR3nt: TGCGCCAGCAGTGCCTCCGGGCCCCGGTTCTTC
CDR3aa: CASSASGPRFF

abundance: .
v_gene: TRBV7-6
len: 15
j_gene: TRBJ2-1
d_gene: TRBD1
CDR3nt: TGTGCCAGCAGCTTAAACAGGGGAGTCGAGGATGAGCAGTTCTTC
CDR3aa: CASSLNRGVEDEQFF

abundance: .
v_gene: TRBV5-1
len: 14
j_gene: TRBJ2-7
d_gene: .
CDR3nt: TGCGCCAGCAGCTCGCGGAGTACCTCCTACGAGCAGTACTTC
CDR3aa: CASSSRSTSYEQYF

abundance: .
v_gene: TRBV29-1
len: 12
j_gene: TRBJ2-5
d_gene: TRBD1
CDR3nt: TGCAGCGTCACGGGACAGCAAGAGACCCAGTACTTC
CDR3aa: CSVTGQQETQYF

abundance: few
v_gene: TRBV19
len: 14
j_gene: TRBJ2-1
d_gene: .
CDR3nt: TGTGCCAGTGAAACCCGCTGGCGGTACAATGAGCAGTTCTTC
CDR3aa: CASETRWRYNEQFF

abundance: .
v_gene: TRBV15
len: 16
j_gene: TRBJ2-6
d_gene: .
CDR3nt: TGTGCCACCAGCACATATCTGAGCTCTGGGGCCAACGTCCTGACTTTC
CDR3aa: CATSTYLSSGANVLTF

abundance: .
v_gene: TRBV6-5
len: 13
j_gene: TRBJ2-2
d_gene: .
CDR3nt: TGTGCCAGCAGTTACTCGGGCTCTGGGGAGCTGTTTTTT
CDR3aa: CASSYSGSGELFF

abundance: once
v_gene: TRBV4-3
len: 16
j_gene: TRBJ1-5
d_gene: .
CDR3nt: TGCGCCAGCAGCCAAGATTGGAAGGGGTCCCATCAGCCCCAGCATTTT
CDR3aa: CASSQDWKGSHQPQHF

abundance: .
v_gene: TRBV28
len: 15
j_gene: TRBJ1-2
d_gene: TRBD1
CDR3nt: TGTGCCAGCAAAGAGGGGGCCGGAGCTAACTATGGCTACACCTTC
CDR3aa: CASKEGAGANYGYTF